This TCR beta chain was captured by sequencing in a study of shared clonotypes between healthy human individuals. Study results and limitations: Naive CD4 clonotypes were shared across a few donors at around 5.4%. Despite large depth, sorted-subset datasets appeared incompletely sequenced.

The CDR3 covers 16 residues. CDR1 SGHKS and CDR2 YYEKEE come from the germline V gene (reference sequence). Trimming took 4 bases from V and 1 from J, leaving 16 bases between them. A remark on this clone: As yet, its antigen is unknown.

CD45RO-negative, CCR7-selected cells formed the naive CD8 fraction, which excluded terminally differentiated effector memory CD45RA+ cells. Execution of the assay was at deep level. Replicate PCRs from sorted subsets contained 200 ng DNA, which is around 30,000 T cell genomes. Libraries were prepared by immunoSEQ multiplex PCR; TCRdb keeps only in-frame clonotypes and omits some of them. This repertoire shows fewer than 1 million clones, roughly 96% found once; its top ten account for under 0.25%. The sample was naive CD8+ T cells sorted from blood. This chain joins TRBV5-5 and TRBJ2-3, with D maybe TRBD2 (5 bases). This TCR was sampled from a young man in good health. CDR3 loop: CASSQRAELGTDTQYF. The CDR3 nucleotides are TGTGCCAGCAGCCAGCGAGCGGAGCTAGGCACAGATACGCAGTATTTT. The variable domain in full, with the rest retrieved from reference TRBV5-5 and TRBJ2-3, is DAGVTQSPTHLIKTRGQQVTLRCSPISGHKSVSWYQQVLGQGPQFIFQYYEKEERGRGNFPDRFSARQFPNYSSELNVNALLLGDSALYLCASSQRAELGTDTQYFGPGTRLTVL.